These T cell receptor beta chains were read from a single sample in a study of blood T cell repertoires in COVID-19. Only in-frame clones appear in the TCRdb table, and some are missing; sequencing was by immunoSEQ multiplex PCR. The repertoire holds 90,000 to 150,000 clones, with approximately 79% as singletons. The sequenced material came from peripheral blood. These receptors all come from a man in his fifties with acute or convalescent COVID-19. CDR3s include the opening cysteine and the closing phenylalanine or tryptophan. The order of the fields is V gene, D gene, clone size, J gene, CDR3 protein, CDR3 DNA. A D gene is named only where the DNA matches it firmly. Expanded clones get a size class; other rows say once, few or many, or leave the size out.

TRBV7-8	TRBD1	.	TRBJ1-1	CASRPRGPGTEAFF	TGTGCCAGCAGACCCAGGGGGCCCGGGACTGAAGCTTTCTTT
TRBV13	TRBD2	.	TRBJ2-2	CASRTSGMSGELFF	TGTGCCAGCAGGACTAGCGGGATGAGCGGGGAGCTGTTTTTT
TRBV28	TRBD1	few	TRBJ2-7	CASYGQGTYEQYF	TGTGCCAGCTACGGACAGGGTACCTACGAGCAGTACTTC
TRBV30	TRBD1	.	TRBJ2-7	CAWSAGQGYEQYF	TGTGCCTGGAGCGCAGGACAGGGGTACGAGCAGTACTTC
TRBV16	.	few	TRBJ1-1	CASSQGFGGPGAFF	TGTGCCAGCAGCCAAGGTTTCGGGGGACCCGGAGCTTTCTTT
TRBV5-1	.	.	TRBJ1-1	CASSSSGGRTEAFF	TGCGCCAGCAGCTCTTCGGGGGGGAGGACTGAAGCTTTCTTT
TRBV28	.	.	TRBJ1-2	CASSSGEGYGYTF	TGTGCCAGCAGTTCGGGGGAAGGCTATGGCTACACCTTC
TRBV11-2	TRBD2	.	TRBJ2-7	CASSFSSGGLYEQYF	TGTGCCAGCAGCTTTTCTAGCGGGGGCCTCTACGAGCAGTACTTC
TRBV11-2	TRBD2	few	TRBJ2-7	CASSLGTSGGGEQYF	TGTGCCAGCAGCTTAGGAACTAGCGGGGGAGGTGAGCAGTACTTC
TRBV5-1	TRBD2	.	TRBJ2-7	CASSPESGGTGEQYF	TGCGCCAGCAGCCCAGAGAGCGGGGGGACGGGTGAGCAGTACTTC
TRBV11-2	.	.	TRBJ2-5	CASSLLITNQETQYF	TGTGCCAGCAGCTTATTAATTACTAACCAAGAGACCCAGTACTTC
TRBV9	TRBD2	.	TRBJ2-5	CASSVISGSDAQYF	TGTGCCAGCAGCGTTATTAGCGGGAGTGACGCCCAGTACTTC
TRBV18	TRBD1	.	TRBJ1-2	CASSPPTGSYGYTF	TGTGCCAGCTCACCACCGACAGGGAGCTATGGCTACACCTTC
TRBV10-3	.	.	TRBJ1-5	CARGVGHYLGKPQHF	TGTGCCAGGGGGGTCGGACACTACCTAGGGAAGCCCCAGCATTTT
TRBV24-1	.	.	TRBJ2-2	CATSDTRRGLTGELFF	TGTGCCACCAGTGATACCCGGAGAGGGCTCACCGGGGAGCTGTTTTTT
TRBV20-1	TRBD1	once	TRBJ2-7	CSASMGTADYEQYF	TGCAGTGCTAGTATGGGGACAGCGGACTACGAGCAGTACTTC
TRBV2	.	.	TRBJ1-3	CASSEDRSSGNTIYF	TGTGCCAGCAGTGAAGACAGGTCCTCTGGAAACACCATATATTTT
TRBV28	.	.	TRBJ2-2	CASSSGLQGLPGELFF	TGTGCCAGCAGCTCAGGGCTACAGGGTTTACCCGGGGAGCTGTTTTTT
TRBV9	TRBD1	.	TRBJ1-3	CASSADRGISGNTIYF	TGTGCCAGCAGCGCTGACAGGGGCATCTCTGGAAACACCATATATTTT
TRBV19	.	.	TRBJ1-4	CASSTGFGYEKLFF	TGTGCCAGTAGTACAGGGTTCGGGTATGAAAAACTGTTTTTT
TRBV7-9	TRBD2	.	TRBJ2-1	CASSLASGSENEQFF	TGTGCCAGCAGCTTGGCTAGCGGGAGCGAAAATGAGCAGTTCTTC
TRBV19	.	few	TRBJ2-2	CASRPRGGELFF	TGTGCCAGTAGACCTAGGGGCGGGGAGCTGTTTTTT
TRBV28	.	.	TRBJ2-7	CASSFFSAQRSREQYF	TGTGCCAGCAGTTTTTTCAGCGCGCAGAGGTCTCGTGAGCAGTACTTC
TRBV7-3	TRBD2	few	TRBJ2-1	CASIRGRSGGYNEQFF	TGTGCCAGCATCAGGGGTAGGAGCGGGGGTTACAATGAGCAGTTCTTC
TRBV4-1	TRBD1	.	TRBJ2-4	CASSPRDRANIQYF	TGCGCCAGCAGCCCCCGGGACAGGGCCAACATTCAGTACTTC
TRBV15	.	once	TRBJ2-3	CATSRDLVQRVQYF	TGTGCCACCAGCAGAGATTTAGTCCAGCGGGTACAGTATTTT
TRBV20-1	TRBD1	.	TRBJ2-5	CSASIIGTGQETQYF	TGCAGTGCTAGTATTATTGGGACAGGGCAAGAGACCCAGTACTTC
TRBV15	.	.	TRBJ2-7	CATSRGGYEQYF	TGTGCCACCAGCAGGGGCGGGTACGAGCAGTACTTC
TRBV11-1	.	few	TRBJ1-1	CASSMDRYTEAFF	TGTGCCAGCAGCATGGACAGATACACTGAAGCTTTCTTT
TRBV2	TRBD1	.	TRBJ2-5	CASSLGQRGETQYF	TGTGCCAGCAGTTTGGGACAGAGAGGGGAGACCCAGTACTTC
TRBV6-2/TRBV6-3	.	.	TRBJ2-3	CASSYSVGADTQYF	TGTGCCAGCAGTTACTCCGTAGGGGCAGATACGCAGTATTTT
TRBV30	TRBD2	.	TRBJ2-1	CAWTRGGIRNEQFF	TGTGCCTGGACTCGGGGGGGGATTAGGAATGAGCAGTTCTTC
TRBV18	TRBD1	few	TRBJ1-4	CASSPRTGLNEKLFF	TGTGCCAGCTCACCGAGGACAGGTCTCAATGAAAAACTGTTTTTT
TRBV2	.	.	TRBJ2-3	CASARDTTDTQYF	TGTGCCAGCGCGAGGGACACTACAGATACGCAGTATTTT
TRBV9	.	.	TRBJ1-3	CASSVEPGLSGNTIYF	TGTGCCAGCAGCGTAGAGCCAGGGCTCTCTGGAAACACCATATATTTT
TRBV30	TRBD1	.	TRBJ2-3	CAWGTGVADTQYF	TGTGCCTGGGGGACAGGGGTAGCAGATACGCAGTATTTT
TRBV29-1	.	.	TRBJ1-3	CSVVQATGNTIYF	TGCAGCGTTGTACAGGCTACTGGAAACACCATATATTTT
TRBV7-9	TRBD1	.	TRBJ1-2	CAGWTGYGYTF	TGTGCCGGGTGGACAGGATACGGCTACACCTTC
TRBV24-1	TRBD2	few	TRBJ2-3	CATSVGGSDTQYF	TGTGCCACCAGTGTGGGAGGGTCCGATACGCAGTATTTT
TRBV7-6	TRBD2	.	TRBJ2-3	CASSPVGGGNTDTQYF	TGTGCCAGCAGCCCGGTAGGCGGGGGGAACACAGATACGCAGTATTTT
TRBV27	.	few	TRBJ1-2	CASSSQMSYGYTF	TGTGCCAGCAGTTCGCAGATGTCCTATGGCTACACCTTC
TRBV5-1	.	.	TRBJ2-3	CASRPGASTDTQYF	TGCGCCAGCAGACCAGGGGCCAGCACAGATACGCAGTATTTT
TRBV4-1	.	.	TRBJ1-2	CASSQVIRTPGGYGYTF	TGCGCCAGCAGCCAAGTCATTAGGACCCCGGGAGGCTATGGCTACACCTTC
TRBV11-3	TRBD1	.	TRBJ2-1	CASSQKPQGLGNEQFF	TGTGCCAGCAGCCAGAAACCACAGGGGTTAGGCAATGAGCAGTTCTTC
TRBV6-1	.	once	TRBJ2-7	CASSEPPRGDSYEQYF	TGTGCCAGCAGTGAACCCCCCAGGGGGGACTCCTACGAGCAGTACTTC
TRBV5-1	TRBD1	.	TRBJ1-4	CASSRDSATNEKLFF	TGCGCCAGCAGCCGGGACAGTGCAACTAATGAAAAACTGTTTTTT
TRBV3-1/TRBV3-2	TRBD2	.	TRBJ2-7	CASSLGLAGYEQYF	TGTGCCAGCAGCTTAGGACTAGCGGGGTACGAGCAGTACTTC
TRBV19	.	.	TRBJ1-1	CASSIGGRNTEAFF	TGTGCCAGTAGTATTGGGGGCAGGAACACTGAAGCTTTCTTT
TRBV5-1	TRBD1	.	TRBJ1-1	CASSSSGGTAGEAFF	TGCGCCAGCAGCTCCTCTGGCGGGACAGCCGGGGAAGCTTTCTTT
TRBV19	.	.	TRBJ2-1	CATTGSSYNEQFF	TGTGCGACAACAGGGAGCTCCTACAATGAGCAGTTCTTC
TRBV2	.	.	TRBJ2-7	CASSEQGLMGREQYF	TGTGCCAGCAGTGAGCAGGGACTCATGGGTCGCGAGCAGTACTTC